The subject of this entry is one T cell receptor beta chain. Antigen unknown. CDR1 is MGHRA, CDR2 YSYEKL, per germline. The CDR3 consists of 15 residues. The V end lost 0 bases, the J end lost 0 bases, and 8 bases lay between the germline ends. The source of the sample is a study of blood T cells in healthy people across ages. Study-level results: Higher diversity, along with more naive CD4+ cells, distinguished long-lived donors from aged donors.

Through a sample-barcoded 5' primer and a J-beta primer mix, a second PCR was run for 7 to 11 cycles. MiXCR was run by TCRdb on the 5' RACE reads, yielding one entry per CDR3 protein. The data hold roughly 1 million distinct CDR3 sequences, with 20% to 25% observed a single time. The sample also formed part of further work on T cells of mothers and their children. That source reports: The donors comprised six children and their three healthy Caucasian mothers. Each child gave 2.5 million to 3.5 million TCR beta CDR3 reads (each mother, over 8.5 million). Thymic selection, a shaping force on TCR recombination output, acts similarly in related and unrelated pairs.

Material for sequencing was blood. This clonotype was obtained from a girl aged 2-10 years in good health. V and J are TRBV4-1 and TRBJ2-5; D remains ambiguous. This CDR3 reads CASSQDPGNQETQYF. In DNA, the CDR3 is TGCGCCAGCAGCCAAGATCCGGGCAACCAAGAGACCCAGTACTTC.